This T cell receptor beta chain was obtained from a study of identical twins. TCRdb reprocessed the 5' RACE reads with MiXCR, giving one entry per CDR3 protein. The table records hundreds of thousands of distinct CDR3 sequences, around a sixth of them present only once. This clonotype was detected only a few times. The antigen is unknown. Study-wide results and limits: Zero-insertion analyses might be partly confounded by invariant T cells like MAIT and iNKT.

CDR1 is SGHRS and CDR2 is YFSETQ in the germline V gene. Trimming cost V 2 bases and J 0 bases, with 9 bases left between them. The CDR3 runs 14 residues. This same sample was also taken into another study, of T cells expressing NK-cell markers. This second report adds: Repertoires of TCR beta were obtained from T cells sorted as CD3+CD56+NKG2C+, CD3+CD56+NKG2C- and CD3+CD56-NKG2C+. Top CD8+ clonotypes included the dominant CD3+CD56+NKG2C+ clonotypes in six donors. These clonotypes, the leaders elsewhere, also led the CD3+CD56-NKG2C+ fraction in four donors.

The rearrangement links TRBV5-1 to TRBJ2-7; D gene unclear. The clonotype comes from a woman in her late teens or twenties in good health. Sequenced: PBMCs. The DNA of the CDR3 is TGCGCCAGCAGCTTCCAGTCCCCCTCCTACGAGCAGTACTTC. Residues: CASSFQSPSYEQYF.